These 27 T cell receptor beta chains came from one sample sequenced in a study of EBV T-cell therapy then PD-1 blockade in nasopharyngeal carcinoma. Stated treatment: AdE1-LMPpoly-expanded autologous EBV-specific T-cell therapy followed by anti-PD-1 nivolumab. Only in-frame clones appear in the TCRdb table, and some are missing; sequencing was by immunoSEQ multiplex PCR. This sample yields approximately 25,000 clones, of which roughly 84% are seen a single time; over 25% belongs to the top ten. Their antigen targets remain unknown. The specimen comprised CD8+ T cells from blood, sampled at approximately day 60 from a patient whose treatment included autologous EBV-specific T cells and nivolumab. These receptors were collected from a man between 40 and 49 years old with nasopharyngeal carcinoma.

The V and J genes are TRBV28 and TRBJ1-5; D remains unclear. Germline V lookup: CDR1 MDHEN, CDR2 SYDVKM. The ends were cut back, 5 bases at V and 10 bases at J, with 9 bases in the middle. The CDR3 loop spans 11 amino acids. DNA for the CDR3: TGTGCCAGCAGTAATCTGGTACCCCAGCATTTT. Translation: CASSNLVPQHF.

The rearrangement joins TRBV4-1 to TRBJ1-4; 8 bases match TRBD1. CDR1 is MGHRA, CDR2 YSYEKL, per germline. J gave up 8 bases and V 5 bases, and 4 bases lay outside the gene matches. This CDR3 region has 13 residues. CDR3 sequence: CASSSDRGEKLFF. The DNA for the CDR3 is TGCGCCAGCAGCTCCGACAGGGGAGAAAAACTGTTTTTT.

The rearrangement uses TRBV19 and TRBJ2-7, with TRBD1 matching 8 bases. The CDR3 extends over 14 amino acids. After removal of 5 bases from V and 4 bases from J, the junction contained 7 bases not matched to a gene. Germline CDR1 is LNHDA and CDR2 is SQIVND (reference sequence). CDR3 bases: TGTGCCAGTAGTTCCCGCCAGGGGGCTTACGAGCAGTACTTC. This translates into CASSSRQGAYEQYF.

This clone came up a few times. The chain carries TRBV6-5 and TRBJ1-2, with D tentatively TRBD1 (6 bases). Looked up from germline, CDR1 is MNHEY and CDR2 is SVGAGI. V lost 5 bases to trimming and J lost 8 bases, with 21 bases between them. CDR3 length equals 15 residues. CDR3 sequence (DNA): TGTGCCAGCAGTAACAACCTTATTTCTGGGACAGGCTACACCTTC. Protein product: CASSNNLISGTGYTF.

The rearrangement joins TRBV6-6 to TRBJ2-3; D is unresolved. Germline V gene lookup returns CDR1 MNHNY and CDR2 SVGAGI (reference sequence). The CDR3 length is 16 residues. With 0 bases removed from V and 3 bases from J, the gap between germline ends came to 13 bases. Here the CDR3 reads CASSYSRYRRTDTQYF. The CDR3 DNA reads TGTGCCAGCAGTTACTCGAGGTACCGCCGGACAGATACGCAGTATTTT.

Only a few counts were recorded for this clone. The gene calls are TRBV7-9 and TRBJ1-6, with a possible D match to TRBD1 (5 bases). Germline V CDR1 and CDR2: SEHNR, FQNEAQ (reference sequence). This CDR3 comprises 15 residues. Trimming removed 3 bases at V and 10 bases at J, with 16 bases between. The CDR3 protein is CASSFGASQRSPLHF. In nucleotides, the CDR3 is TGTGCCAGCAGCTTTGGGGCCAGCCAGAGGTCACCCCTCCACTTT.

This chain uses TRBV9 with TRBJ2-1; 12 bases fit TRBD2. V trimming: 3 bases; J trimming: 8 bases; junction bases outside the gene matches: 9. CDR1 SGDLS and CDR2 YYNGEE come from the germline V gene. The CDR3 is 16 residues long. CDR3: CASSGLAGGPMDEQFF. In DNA form, the CDR3 reads TGTGCCAGCAGCGGGCTAGCGGGGGGGCCGATGGATGAGCAGTTCTTC.

V is TRBV20-1 and J is TRBJ2-7, with D possibly TRBD2 on 5 matching bases. This CDR3 is built from 11 residues. V was shortened by 4 bases and J by 3 bases, with 7 bases between the two germline ends. Germline V gene data show CDR1 as DFQATT and CDR2 as SNEGSKA (reference sequence). The CDR3: CSAIGSYEQYF. As DNA, the CDR3 is TGCAGTGCTATAGGGAGCTACGAGCAGTACTTC.

The chain carries TRBV5-5 and TRBJ2-7; D gene ambiguous. Trimming left V 1 base short and J 4 bases short, with 6 bases between. Per germline, CDR1 SGHKS and CDR2 YYEKEE (reference sequence). The CDR3 sequence is 12 residues long. For the CDR3, the DNA is TGTGCCAGCAGCTTGTGGGGTTACGAGCAGTACTTC. Amino acids: CASSLWGYEQYF.

The chain couples TRBV5-3 to TRBJ1-1, with 8 positions matching TRBD1. TRBV5-3 is an ORF for which the function is uncertain. This CDR3 has 14 residues. Losses at the gene ends were 4 bases for V and 5 bases for J; bases not matched to a gene: 7. CDR3 region: CARSEDRADTEAFF. For the CDR3, the DNA is TGTGCCAGAAGCGAGGACAGGGCTGATACTGAAGCTTTCTTT.

For this clone: The identical CDR3 is also encoded by other nucleotide sequences in the sample. The gene calls are TRBV9 and TRBJ1-5; 9 positions match TRBD1. CDR1 SGDLS and CDR2 YYNGEE come from the germline V gene. The CDR3 runs to 15 residues. The ends lost 4 bases at V and 0 bases at J; junction bases unmatched: 2. The CDR3 DNA reads TGTGCCAGCAGCACAGGGGGCCCTAGCAATCAGCCCCAGCATTTT. As protein: CASSTGGPSNQPQHF.

The chain uses TRBV29-1 and TRBJ1-1; perhaps TRBD1 as D (6 bases). The CDR3 extends over 14 amino acids. Germline-derived CDR1 and CDR2 are SQVTM and ANQGSEA. V gave up 6 bases and J gave up 0 bases, with 14 bases separating them. The CDR3 here is CSVPHGGLNTEAFF. CDR3 DNA: TGCAGCGTGCCCCACGGGGGGCTGAACACTGAAGCTTTCTTT.

This clone appeared a few times. V is TRBV6-1 and J is TRBJ1-2, with TRBD1 matching 9 bases. The length of the CDR3 is 14 residues. Looked up from germline, CDR1 is MNHNS and CDR2 is SASEGT. Unmatched junction bases numbered 6, after V lost 2 bases and J lost 8 bases. CDR3 nucleotide sequence: TGTGCCAGCAGTGAACCAGGGACAGGGCCCGGCTACACCTTC. Encoded protein: CASSEPGTGPGYTF.

V and J are TRBV9 and TRBJ1-1; D uncertain. V lost 0 bases and J lost 1, with 7 bases in between. The V gene's germline CDR1 is SGDLS and CDR2 YYNGEE. This CDR3 spans 14 amino acids. The CDR3 is CASSVEGWNTEAFF. In DNA form, the CDR3 reads TGTGCCAGCAGCGTAGAAGGATGGAACACTGAAGCTTTCTTT.

This clone was observed once. The genes are TRBV29-1 and TRBJ1-6, with TRBD1 as a possible D gene (5 bases). Germline-derived CDR1 and CDR2 are SQVTM and ANQGSEA. V was cut by 8 bases and J by 7 bases, with 15 bases left in between. This CDR3 is 13 amino acids long. Here the CDR3 DNA reads TGCAGCTTGGGGGGGGAGAGAAATTCACCCCTCCACTTT. This sequence encodes CSLGGERNSPLHF.

The chain combines TRBV6-2 or TRBV6-3 with TRBJ2-7; perhaps TRBD1 as D (7 bases). The CDR3 extends over 15 amino acids. Trimming shortened V by 1 base and J by 3 bases, and 13 bases separated the two germline ends. The germline V gene has CDR1 MNHEY and CDR2 SVGEGT. The CDR3 DNA reads TGTGCCAGCAGTTACTGGGGGGACAGCCACTACGAGCAGTACTTC. Its protein is CASSYWGDSHYEQYF.

The chain has TRBV9 and TRBJ1-1; D is unresolved. CDR1 and CDR2 (germline): SGDLS, YYNGEE. Trimming removed 3 bases at V and 7 bases at J, with 4 bases between. CDR3 length: 10 residues. The CDR3 DNA reads TGTGCCAGCAGCGGGAATGAAGCTTTCTTT. It specifies CASSGNEAFF. The complete variable domain, with remaining parts taken from reference TRBV9 and TRBJ1-1, reads DSGVTQTPKHLITATGQRVTLRCSPRSGDLSVYWYQQSLDQGLQFLIQYYNGEERAKGNILERFSAQQFPDLHSELNLSSLELGDSALYFCASSGNEAFFGQGTRLTVV.

This clone was counted once. V gene TRBV11-1 combines with J gene TRBJ2-5; 9 positions agree with TRBD2. CDR3 length: 15 residues. The V and J ends lost 5 bases and 5 bases, in that order; junction bases with no gene match: 9. Germline CDR1 and CDR2: SGHAT and FQDESV (reference sequence). The CDR3: CASSPTSGSGETQYF. CDR3 in DNA: TGTGCCAGCAGCCCGACTAGCGGTAGCGGGGAGACCCAGTACTTC.

The chain employs TRBV5-5 and TRBJ1-5, with D possibly TRBD1 on 6 matching bases. This CDR3 comprises 16 residues. The V end lost 1 base, the J end lost 3 bases, and 14 bases lay between the germline ends. Germline CDR1 SGHKS, CDR2 YYEKEE (reference sequence). CDR3 in DNA: TGTGCCAGCAGCTTGACAGGGCTCCTGCCCAATCAGCCCCAGCATTTT. This encodes CASSLTGLLPNQPQHF.

CDR3 sequence reads: CASGIKTGAKQPQHF. The CDR3 nucleotides read TGTGCCAGCGGGATTAAGACAGGGGCGAAACAGCCCCAGCATTTT. V usage is TRBV6-5 and J usage is TRBJ1-5; 8 positions match TRBD1. J gave up 7 bases and V 8 bases, and 13 bases lay outside the gene matches. This CDR3 is built from 15 residues. CDR1 is MNHEY, CDR2 SVGAGI, per germline.

The rearrangement joins TRBV2 to TRBJ2-3; TRBD1 matches 8 bases. V was clipped by 6 bases and J by 2 bases; unmatched bases: 7. Germline-derived CDR1 and CDR2 are SNHLY and FYNNEI. The CDR3 totals 15 residues. The CDR3 DNA reads as TGTGCCAGCAGAACCGGGACAGGAATCACAGATACGCAGTATTTT. This codes for CASRTGTGITDTQYF.

The chain has TRBV28 and TRBJ1-5; TRBD1 might be the D (5 bases). Germline V gives CDR1 MDHEN, CDR2 SYDVKM. The CDR3 length is 15 residues. The germline V and J ends were trimmed by 5 bases and 1 base, with 12 bases remaining between them. CDR3 sequence reads: CASSDLGASNQPQHF. The CDR3 coding sequence is TGTGCCAGCAGTGACCTCGGGGCGAGCAATCAGCCCCAGCATTTT.

The V call is TRBV24-1, the J call TRBJ2-1; D call uncertain. Germline-derived CDR1 and CDR2 are KGHDR and SFDVKD. V lost 3 bases, J lost 3 bases, and 5 bases lay in between. The CDR3 loop spans 13 amino acids. CDR3 residues: CATSDINYNEQFF. The CDR3 DNA reads TGTGCCACCAGTGATATTAACTACAATGAGCAGTTCTTC.

V usage is TRBV27 and J usage is TRBJ2-1; D is unresolved. CDR1 is MNHEY, CDR2 SMNVEV, per germline (reference sequence). The CDR3 runs 15 residues. Trimming stripped 4 bases from V and 0 bases from J, with 10 bases between. CDR3 sequence reads: CASSSFVTSYNEQFF. Written as DNA, the CDR3 is TGTGCCAGCAGTTCTTTTGTGACCTCCTACAATGAGCAGTTCTTC.

The chain couples TRBV4-3 to TRBJ1-1; D might be TRBD1 (5 bases). CDR1 is LGHNA and CDR2 is YSLEER in the germline V gene. This CDR3 spans 15 amino acids. V was cut by 6 bases and J by 1 base, with 15 bases left in between. The CDR3 protein is CASRKQGRANTEAFF. The CDR3 DNA is TGCGCCAGCAGAAAGCAGGGTCGCGCGAACACTGAAGCTTTCTTT.

The rearrangement joins TRBV7-6 to TRBJ2-3, with 8 bases that match TRBD2. CDR1 and CDR2 from the germline V gene are SGHVS and FNYEAQ. With V trimmed by 1 base and J by 4 bases, 7 bases remained unmatched. The CDR3 length is 16 residues. CDR3 nucleotide sequence: TGTGCCAGCAGCTTAGATAGCGGGGAGGGTGCAGATACGCAGTATTTT. Translating gives CASSLDSGEGADTQYF.

V gene TRBV5-8 combines with J gene TRBJ2-4; D may be TRBD2 (5 bases). Germline V gene data show CDR1 as SGHTS and CDR2 as YDEGEE. The CDR3 spans 17 residues. V lost 4 bases, J lost 5 bases, and 22 bases lay in between. The DNA of the CDR3 is TGTGCCAGCAGCCTAAGTATGGTGAGGGTTTGGGAAAACATTCAGTACTTC. As protein: CASSLSMVRVWENIQYF.